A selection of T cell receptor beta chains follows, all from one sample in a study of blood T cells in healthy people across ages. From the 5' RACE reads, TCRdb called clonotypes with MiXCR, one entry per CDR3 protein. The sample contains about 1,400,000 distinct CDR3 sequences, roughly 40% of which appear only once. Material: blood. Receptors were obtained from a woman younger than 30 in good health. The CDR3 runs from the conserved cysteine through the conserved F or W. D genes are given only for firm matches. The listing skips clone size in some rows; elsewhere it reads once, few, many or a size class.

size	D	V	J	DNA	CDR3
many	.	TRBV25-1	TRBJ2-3	TGTGCCAGCAGGGCGGGGACAGATACGCAGTATTTT	CASRAGTDTQYF
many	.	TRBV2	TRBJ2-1	TGTGCCAGCAGTCAGCAGTACAATGAGCAGTTCTTC	CASSQQYNEQFF
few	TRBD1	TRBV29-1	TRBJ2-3	TGCAGCGTTGTTCGGGGGGCGGACAGGGGTTCTACGCAGTATTTT	CSVVRGADRGSTQYF
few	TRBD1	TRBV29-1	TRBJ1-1	TGCAGCGTTGTTGAGGGACAGGGCTATGCTGAAGCTTTCTTT	CSVVEGQGYAEAFF
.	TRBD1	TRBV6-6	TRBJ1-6	TGTGCCAGCCTAGGGGGCGGTAATTCACCCCTCCACTTT	CASLGGGNSPLHF
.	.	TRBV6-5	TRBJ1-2	TGTGCCAGCAGAATATCAAGGACCTATGGCTACACCTTC	CASRISRTYGYTF
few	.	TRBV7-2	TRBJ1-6	TGTGCCAGCAGCCCGAACACCAATTCACCCCTCCACTTT	CASSPNTNSPLHF
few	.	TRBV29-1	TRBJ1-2	TGCAGCGCAATACAGGGTGAGGTCCAATATGGCTACACCTTC	CSAIQGEVQYGYTF
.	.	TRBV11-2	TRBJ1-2	TGTGCCAGCAGCTCACTTCGCCAAGGGACATATGGCTACACCTTC	CASSSLRQGTYGYTF
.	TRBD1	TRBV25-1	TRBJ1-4	TGTGCCAGCAGTGAACCGGGACAGAGAAATGAAAAACTGTTTTTT	CASSEPGQRNEKLFF
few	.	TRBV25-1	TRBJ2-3	TGTGCCAGCAGTCCCCGGGACTCAGGCACAGATACGCAGTATTTT	CASSPRDSGTDTQYF
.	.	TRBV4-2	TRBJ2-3	TGTGCCAGCAGCCAAGAGGGGGTGTTGGCAGATACGCAGTATTTT	CASSQEGVLADTQYF
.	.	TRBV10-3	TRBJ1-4	TGTGCCACATCCCTGGCAACTAAGGAAAAACTGTTTTTT	CATSLATKEKLFF
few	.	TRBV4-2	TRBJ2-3	TGTGCCAGCAGCCAAGGGGGACTCCCCACAGATACGCAGTATTTT	CASSQGGLPTDTQYF
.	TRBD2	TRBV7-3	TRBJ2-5	TGTGCCAGCAGCACCGCGGGGGGCAGGGAGACCCAGTACTTC	CASSTAGGRETQYF
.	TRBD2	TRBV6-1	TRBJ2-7	TGTGCCAGCACCGCTAGCGGGGAGCAGTACTTC	CASTASGEQYF
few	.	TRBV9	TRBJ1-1	TGTGCCTCAAAGGGGGGCCTTAACACTGAAGCTTTCTTT	CASKGGLNTEAFF
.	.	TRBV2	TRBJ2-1	TGTGCCAGCAGCTCCTATGAGGGATCCAATGAGCAGTTCTTC	CASSSYEGSNEQFF
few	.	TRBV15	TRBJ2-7	TGTGCCACCAGCAGTTCCGTCGGGCCCTACGAGCAGTACTTC	CATSSSVGPYEQYF
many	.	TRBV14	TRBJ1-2	TGTGCCAGCAGCCGCTCGGACAGCCTCTATGGCTACACCTTC	CASSRSDSLYGYTF
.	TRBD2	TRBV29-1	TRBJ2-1	TGCAGCGTTGAAGATCACAGCGGGAGTAATGAGCAGTTCTTC	CSVEDHSGSNEQFF
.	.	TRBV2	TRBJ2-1	TGTGCCAGCAGTGTTTTAAGGGCAGGTGCGTCCTACAATGAGCAGTTCTTC	CASSVLRAGASYNEQFF
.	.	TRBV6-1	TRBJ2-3	TGTGCCAGTAATGAACTAGTGCCAGATACGCAGTATTTT	CASNELVPDTQYF
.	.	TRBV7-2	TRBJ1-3	TGTGCCAGCAGCGCTGAGGGGACTGGGAGGGGAAACACCATATATTTT	CASSAEGTGRGNTIYF
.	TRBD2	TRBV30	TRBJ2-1	TGTGCCTTGACTAGCGGGGGAGTTAATGAGCAGTTCTTC	CALTSGGVNEQFF
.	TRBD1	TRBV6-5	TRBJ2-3	TGTGCCAGCAGTTACTCTCCAGGGGGCAGAGATACGCAGTATTTT	CASSYSPGGRDTQYF
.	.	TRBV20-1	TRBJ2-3	TGCAGTGCTGCTCGGGAGATTAGCACAGATACGCAGTATTTT	CSAAREISTDTQYF
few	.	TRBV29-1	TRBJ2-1	TGCAGCGCAGATTATCCCTCCTACAATGAGCAGTTCTTC	CSADYPSYNEQFF
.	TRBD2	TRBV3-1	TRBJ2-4	TGTGCCAGCAGCTACGGGACTAGCGGGAGCGGAGCCAAAAACATTCAGTACTTC	CASSYGTSGSGAKNIQYF
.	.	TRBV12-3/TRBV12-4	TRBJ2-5	TGTGCCAGCACCATGAGTACAGGGGAGGGCCTGGAGACCCAGTACTTC	CASTMSTGEGLETQYF
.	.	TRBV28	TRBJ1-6	TGTGCCAGCAAACTCTCCCCCTCGCGAGGCAATTCACCCCTCCACTTT	CASKLSPSRGNSPLHF
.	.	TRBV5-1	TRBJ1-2	TGCGCCAGCGGCTTGGAGGGAGTAAACTATGGCTACACCTTC	CASGLEGVNYGYTF
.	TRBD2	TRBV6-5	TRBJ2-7	TGTGCCAGCAGTCCGGAACTAGCGGCCCCCGCCTACGAGCAGTACTTC	CASSPELAAPAYEQYF
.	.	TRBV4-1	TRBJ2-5	TGCGCCAGCAGCCAAGTTACGGGGGTCCTTCGGACCCAGTACTTC	CASSQVTGVLRTQYF
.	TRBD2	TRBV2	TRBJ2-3	TGTGCCAGCAGCATAGGATGGACTAGCCCTAGCACAGATACGCAGTATTTT	CASSIGWTSPSTDTQYF
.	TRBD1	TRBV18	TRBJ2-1	TGTGCCAGCTCACCACCGGGACAGGTCAATGAGCAGTTCTTC	CASSPPGQVNEQFF
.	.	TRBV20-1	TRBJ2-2	TGCAGTGCTAGTCCAGGGACGAACACCGGGGAGCTGTTTTTT	CSASPGTNTGELFF
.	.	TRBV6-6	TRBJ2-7	TGTGCCAGCAGTAATGGGAAATTACCTTCCTACGAGCAGTACTTC	CASSNGKLPSYEQYF
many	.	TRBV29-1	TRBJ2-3	TGCAGCGTGACTAGCACAGATACGCAGTATTTT	CSVTSTDTQYF
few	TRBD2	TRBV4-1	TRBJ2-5	TGCGCCAGCAGCCAGGCGGGAGTGTGGGAGACCCAGTACTTC	CASSQAGVWETQYF
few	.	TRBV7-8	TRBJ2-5	TGTGCCAGCAGCTTAGGGCTAACACAAGAGACCCAGTACTTC	CASSLGLTQETQYF
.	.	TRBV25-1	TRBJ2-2	TGTGCCAGCAGTTGGCGTGGGACCGGGGAGCTGTTTTTT	CASSWRGTGELFF
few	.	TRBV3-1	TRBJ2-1	TGTGCCAGCAGCCAAGGTATAACGGGGAAGGGTTACAATGAGCAGTTCTTC	CASSQGITGKGYNEQFF
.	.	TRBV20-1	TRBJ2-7	TGCAGTGCTAGAGGCACAAGGAGCTCCTACGAGCAGTACTTC	CSARGTRSSYEQYF
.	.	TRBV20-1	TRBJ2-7	TGCAGTGCTAGCGATCGATTGAGCTCCTACGAGCAGTACTTC	CSASDRLSSYEQYF
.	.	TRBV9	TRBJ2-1	TGTGCCAGCAGCACCGACAGGTTTTATGAGCAGTTCTTC	CASSTDRFYEQFF
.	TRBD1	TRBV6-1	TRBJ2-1	TGTGCCAGCAGTGGCTTGGGACAGGGGGCTTCCTACAATGAGCAGTTCTTC	CASSGLGQGASYNEQFF
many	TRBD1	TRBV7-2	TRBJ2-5	TGTGCCAGCACCCCGGGCAGGGGGATCCAAGAGACCCAGTACTTC	CASTPGRGIQETQYF
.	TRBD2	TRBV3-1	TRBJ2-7	TGTGCCAGCAGCCAAGACTTGCAGCGGGGAAGATACGAGCAGTACTTC	CASSQDLQRGRYEQYF
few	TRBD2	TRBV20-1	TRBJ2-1	TGCAGTGCTCCCCAACTAGCGGGGGGCTCCTACAATGAGCAGTTCTTC	CSAPQLAGGSYNEQFF
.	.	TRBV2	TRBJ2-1	TGTGCCAGCCAGCGTTACAATGAGCAGTTCTTC	CASQRYNEQFF
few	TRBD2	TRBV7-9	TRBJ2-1	TGTGCCAGCAGCTTACAGGGACTAGCGGGAGAAGAGCAGTTCTTC	CASSLQGLAGEEQFF
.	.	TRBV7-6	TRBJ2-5	TGTGCCAGCAGCTTGTTGCGACGGAGTAACCAAGAGACCCAGTACTTC	CASSLLRRSNQETQYF
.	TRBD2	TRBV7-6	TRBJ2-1	TGTACCAGCAGCCCACTAGTGGGAGGCGGGAGGTCGTTCTTC	CTSSPLVGGGRSFF
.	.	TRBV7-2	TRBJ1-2	TGTGCCAGCAGCCCAGGGCTTACTAGGGGCTACACCTTC	CASSPGLTRGYTF
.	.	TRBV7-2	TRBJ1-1	TGTGCCAGCAGCTTGACACTGATGAACACTGAAGCTTTCTTT	CASSLTLMNTEAFF
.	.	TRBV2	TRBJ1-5	TGTGCCAGCAGTTCGGACAGATCCGCTGGCAATCAGCCTCAGCATTTT	CASSSDRSAGNQPQHF
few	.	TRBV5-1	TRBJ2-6	TGCGCCAGCAGACGAAGATCCGGGACCGCCAACGTCCTGACTTTC	CASRRRSGTANVLTF
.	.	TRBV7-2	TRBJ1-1	TGTGCCAGCAGCTTAATATGGGGGACTGAAGCTTTCTTT	CASSLIWGTEAFF